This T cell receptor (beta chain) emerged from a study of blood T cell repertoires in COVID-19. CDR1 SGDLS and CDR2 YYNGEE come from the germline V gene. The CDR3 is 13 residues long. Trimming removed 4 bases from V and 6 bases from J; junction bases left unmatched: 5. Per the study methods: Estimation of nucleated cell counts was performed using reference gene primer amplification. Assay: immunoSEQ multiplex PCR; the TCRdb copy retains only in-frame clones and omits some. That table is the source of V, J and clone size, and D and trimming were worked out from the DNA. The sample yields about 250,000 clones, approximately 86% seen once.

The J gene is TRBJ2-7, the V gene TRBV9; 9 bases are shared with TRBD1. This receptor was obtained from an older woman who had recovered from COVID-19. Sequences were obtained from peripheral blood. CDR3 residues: CASSTGTGSEQYF. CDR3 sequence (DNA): TGTGCCAGCAGCACCGGGACAGGGTCCGAGCAGTACTTC.